Included here is one T cell receptor beta chain sequence, with context. Antigen unknown. Other DNA sequences in this sample translate to the same CDR3. The sample belongs to a study of cytotoxic CD8 clonotypes in ibrutinib-treated CLL. As for the study in general: Partial responders about 24, complete 2; roughly 12 progressed and about 15 stayed in remission by median approximately 5.5 years.

The length of the CDR3 is 16 residues. The V and J ends lost 2 bases and 2 bases respectively, with 14 bases between them. Germline V gene lookup returns CDR1 MDHEN and CDR2 SYDVKM. Libraries were prepared by immunoSEQ multiplex PCR; TCRdb keeps only in-frame clonotypes and omits some of them. The table records roughly 180,000 clones, around 72% of them present only once. General study points: Baseline clonality exceeded age-matched healthy donors and tracked circulating CD8+ T-cell counts. Rising at ibrutinib response, clonality subsequently fell back toward baseline at progression.

This receptor was taken from a human donor with chronic lymphocytic leukemia. The chain has TRBV28 and TRBJ2-3; maybe TRBD2 (6 bases). This specimen consisted of PBMCs, obtained after 24 months of ibrutinib treatment. CDR3 residues: CASSLRGNRITDTQYF. The CDR3 DNA is TGTGCCAGCAGTTTACGCGGGAACAGGATCACAGATACGCAGTATTTT.